This TCR beta chain was sequenced for a study of cytomegalovirus exposure and HLA in healthy donors. The PCR was carried out with 60 Vbeta primers and 13 Jbeta primers. Libraries were prepared by immunoSEQ multiplex PCR; TCRdb keeps only in-frame clonotypes and omits some of them. The data show 150,000 to 200,000 clones, with around 75% seen just once and roughly 1.5% held by the top ten. Concerning this clone itself: Its antigen is currently unknown.

Study observations and caveats: In a later analysis, specific HLA alleles were associated with approximately 16,000 TCR beta sequences at a 0.05 false discovery rate. Specificity of a few CMV-associated chains for CMV antigens was verified in vitro.

J was trimmed by 3 bases and V by 4 bases; bases with no gene match: 6. Germline V CDR1 and CDR2: SGHRS, YFSETQ. The CDR3 has 15 residues. V gene TRBV5-1 combines with J gene TRBJ2-5, with 10 bases aligning to TRBD2. Sequenced sample: PBMCs. This sequence was found in a woman aged 50 to 60 in good health and CMV-seronegative. The CDR3 spells CASSRQRGGEETQYF. As DNA, the CDR3 is TGCGCCAGCAGCAGACAGCGGGGGGGAGAAGAGACCCAGTACTTC.